These 24 T cell receptor beta chains originate from one sample sequenced in a study of identical twins listed by TCRdb under 2016. Receptors were amplified or captured by 5' RACE. Reads for this sample came from an Illumina HiSeq 2000. In-frame beta chains were kept once TCRdb had trimmed the public reads at Q25 with fastp and called clones with MiXCR. Records with the same CDR3 protein are collapsed into one entry carrying the most frequent genes and DNA. The sample records around 960,000 distinct CDR3 sequences, roughly an eighth of which are singletons. The ten largest clones represent around 1.5% of the sample. The data also belong to a second study, concerning yellow fever vaccine responses in identical twins.

The sequenced sample was PBMCs. Every receptor here comes from a young woman in good health.

The chain joins TRBV15 to TRBJ2-2; perhaps TRBD2 as D (5 bases). CDR1 is LNHNV and CDR2 is YYDKDF in the germline V gene (reference sequence). This CDR3 spans 13 amino acids. Between the trimmed V and J ends, which lost 0 bases and 10 bases, there was a span of 9 bases. The CDR3 DNA sequence: TGTGCCACCAGCAGAGACTACCGGGAGGAGCTGTTTTTT. This encodes CATSRDYREELFF.

This clonotype was seen many times. The chain carries TRBV29-1 and TRBJ2-1; 12 nucleotides agree with TRBD2. V gave up 6 bases and J gave up 8 bases; unmatched junction bases: 8. The CDR3 is made up of 14 amino acids. Germline V lookup: CDR1 SQVTM, CDR2 ANQGSEA. CDR3 in DNA: TGCAGCGTCTTTGGACTAGCGGGAACTTATGAGCAGTTCTTC. Translation gives CSVFGLAGTYEQFF.

The J gene is TRBJ1-1, the V gene TRBV12-3 or TRBV12-4; D might be TRBD1 (5 bases). This CDR3 region has 20 residues. V was shortened by 5 bases and J by 1 base, with 29 bases between the two germline ends. The CDR3 sequence: CASSVQFWGEGVFENTEAFF. The CDR3 DNA reads TGTGCCAGCAGTGTCCAGTTCTGGGGGGAAGGGGTTTTTGAGAACACTGAAGCTTTCTTT.

CDR3 region: CASSSLSGMNTEAFF. The CDR3 DNA is TGTGCCAGCAGTTCTCTTTCCGGGATGAACACTGAAGCTTTCTTT. This chain uses TRBV6-5 with TRBJ1-1; D gene ambiguous. CDR1 and CDR2 (germline): MNHEY, SVGAGI. The V end lost 4 bases, the J end lost 0 bases, and 12 bases lay between the germline ends. There are 15 residues in the CDR3.

This chain connects TRBV10-3 to TRBJ1-5; D remains unclear. The CDR3 spans 14 residues. Germline V gene lookup returns CDR1 ENHRY and CDR2 SYGVKD. Trimming removed 5 bases from V and 1 base from J, with 9 bases in between. The DNA for the CDR3 is TGTGCCATCAGTAAAACAGAGAGCAATCAGCCCCAGCATTTT. It translates to CAISKTESNQPQHF.

This sequence joins TRBV27 and TRBJ1-2; D gene unclear. V was pared by 5 bases and J by 4 bases, with 23 bases between. Germline lookup yields CDR1 MNHEY and CDR2 SMNVEV (reference sequence). The CDR3 spans 17 residues. CDR3 loop: CASSLNFAPGDGYGYTF. DNA of the CDR3: TGTGCCAGCAGTCTTAATTTTGCCCCGGGAGACGGCTATGGCTACACCTTC.

This clonotype has a handful of counts. This chain links TRBV10-2 with TRBJ2-3, with 8 bases identical to TRBD2. Germline V gives CDR1 WSHSY, CDR2 SAAADI. V lost 8 bases and J lost 3; bases outside the gene matches: 13. The CDR3 has 16 residues. The CDR3 spells CASGGMRRGGTDTQYF. CDR3 nucleotides: TGCGCCAGCGGGGGGATGAGACGGGGGGGAACAGATACGCAGTATTTT.

This clonotype has a count of ten or more. The rearrangement links TRBV6-1 to TRBJ2-7; the D is unclear. The CDR3 consists of 13 residues. V lost 2 bases and J 2 bases, leaving 7 bases between the germline ends. Germline V gene sequence: CDR1 MNHNS, CDR2 SASEGT. CDR3 sequence: CASSESVAYEQYV. CDR3 sequence (DNA): TGTGCCAGCAGTGAAAGCGTCGCCTACGAGCAGTACGTC.

V gene TRBV2 combines with J gene TRBJ2-1, with 13 bases fitting TRBD2. The CDR3 length is 17 residues. Germline trimming cut 2 bases from V and 8 bases from J; bases unmatched to any gene: 9. Looked up from germline, CDR1 is SNHLY and CDR2 is FYNNEI. DNA for the CDR3: TGTGCCAGCAGTGAACTATCGAAACTAGCGGGAGGGTATGAGCAGTTCTTC. Its protein is CASSELSKLAGGYEQFF.

The gene calls are TRBV20-1 and TRBJ1-2, with 10 positions matching TRBD1. V lost 5 bases to trimming and J lost 3 bases; unmatched junction nucleotides: 6. CDR3 size: 14 residues. Germline V gene sequence: CDR1 DFQATT, CDR2 SNEGSKA (reference sequence). CDR3 amino acids: CSADLGQGDYGYTF. CDR3 nucleotides: TGCAGTGCTGATCTAGGACAGGGGGACTATGGCTACACCTTC.

The rearrangement joins TRBV4-1 to TRBJ2-1; a possible D gene is TRBD2 (5 bases). Germline assignment: CDR1 MGHRA and CDR2 YSYEKL. The CDR3 contains 17 residues. V was pared by 1 base and J by 5 bases, with 18 bases between. CDR3 sequence: CASSQVSLLGRDNEQFF. In nucleotides, the CDR3 is TGCGCCAGCAGCCAAGTGTCATTACTAGGTCGAGACAATGAGCAGTTCTTC.

This clonotype has just a few counts. V is TRBV27 and J is TRBJ2-1, with TRBD2 matching over 13 bases. There are 17 residues in the CDR3. The germline V gene has CDR1 MNHEY and CDR2 SMNVEV (reference sequence). The junction had 9 bases not matched to a gene; V was cut back by 5 bases and J by 5 bases. CDR3: CASSPRPGTSGDNEQFF. In DNA, the CDR3 is TGTGCCAGCAGTCCTAGACCCGGGACTAGCGGGGACAATGAGCAGTTCTTC.

This chain connects TRBV25-1 to TRBJ1-3; D is unclear. Trimming stripped 5 bases from V and 0 bases from J, with 11 bases between. The CDR3 has 15 amino acids. The V gene's germline CDR1 is MGHDK and CDR2 SYGVNS. In DNA, the CDR3 is TGTGCCAGCAGTCTTCTGGGGTCCTCTGGAAACACCATATATTTT. Residues: CASSLLGSSGNTIYF.

V and J are TRBV24-1 and TRBJ2-1, with D possibly TRBD2 on 5 matching bases. V shed 1 base and J shed 10 bases, with 7 bases lying between them. Germline V lookup: CDR1 KGHDR, CDR2 SFDVKD. The CDR3 is 12 residues long. CDR3 DNA sequence: TGTGCCACCAGTGATTTCGGAGGCGAGCAGTTCTTC. This codes for CATSDFGGEQFF.

The genes are TRBV20-1 and TRBJ2-5, with D hard to call. Looked up from germline, CDR1 is DFQATT and CDR2 is SNEGSKA (reference sequence). The CDR3 runs to 13 residues. V gave up 0 bases and J gave up 5 bases, with 10 bases separating them. The CDR3, as DNA: TGCAGTGCTAGAGACACGGTTCGGGAGACCCAGTACTTC. Its protein product is CSARDTVRETQYF.

The chain has TRBV4-1 and TRBJ1-6; 11 nucleotides agree with TRBD1. Germline CDR1 MGHRA, CDR2 YSYEKL. CDR3 length equals 16 residues. Trimming cost V 0 bases and J 10 bases; bases outside gene matches: 5. The chain's CDR3 is CASSQDGTGGRSPLHF. The CDR3 DNA sequence: TGCGCCAGCAGCCAAGATGGGACAGGGGGAAGATCACCCCTCCACTTT.

This clonotype showed up just a few times. DNA of the CDR3: TGCGCCAGCAGCCCGGAGGAGGGATCCTACGAGCAGTACGTC. Translating it yields CASSPEEGSYEQYV. The V gene is TRBV5-1, the J gene TRBJ2-7, with D possibly being TRBD2 (6 bases). The ends were cut back, 4 bases at V and 1 base at J, with 12 bases in the middle. Germline V CDR1 and CDR2: SGHRS, YFSETQ. The CDR3 totals 14 residues.

This clonotype showed up just a few times. The rearrangement uses TRBV9 and TRBJ2-7; 9 bases fit TRBD2. In germline, CDR1 is SGDLS, CDR2 YYNGEE. This CDR3 has 16 residues. The trim removed 0 bases at V and 7 bases at J, leaving 11 bases unmatched. CDR3: CASSVAGASGILEQYF. In nucleotides, the CDR3 is TGTGCCAGCAGCGTAGCTGGGGCTAGCGGGATACTAGAGCAGTACTTC.

The chain uses TRBV5-1 and TRBJ1-3; D perhaps matches TRBD1 (5 bases). V was trimmed by 4 bases and J by 0 bases, leaving 11 bases between them. The CDR3 extends over 15 amino acids. Germline CDR1 and CDR2: SGHRS and YFSETQ. The CDR3 nucleotides are TGCGCCAGCAGCCACGGGGACTTCTCTGGAAACACCATATATTTT. Protein product: CASSHGDFSGNTIYF.

Only a few counts were recorded for this clonotype. This chain connects TRBV20-1 to TRBJ2-1; TRBD1 or TRBD2 may be the D gene (6 bases each). The CDR3 is 13 residues long. Germline assignment: CDR1 DFQATT and CDR2 SNEGSKA (reference sequence). CDR3 in DNA: TGCAGGGTGGTCGGAGGGGACAACAATGAGCAGTTCTTC. It is translated as CRVVGGDNNEQFF.

This rearrangement joins TRBV12-3 or TRBV12-4 to TRBJ1-4, with D tentatively TRBD1 (5 bases). The CDR3 is 12 amino acids. Trimming took 8 bases from V and 4 from J, leaving 8 bases between them. The CDR3 nucleotides are TGTGCCAGCCAAGGGGATAATGAAAAACTGTTTTTT. Its protein product is CASQGDNEKLFF.

This clonotype has more than one count but fewer than ten. CDR3 nucleotide sequence: TGTGCCAGCAGCCAGACAGGAGTTGGGTCACCCCTCCACTTT. Protein product: CASSQTGVGSPLHF. This sequence joins TRBV7-2 and TRBJ1-6; D may be TRBD1 (6 bases). The V end lost 5 bases, the J end lost 10 bases, and 15 bases lay between the germline ends. The V gene's germline CDR1 is SGHTA and CDR2 FQGNSA. The CDR3 runs to 14 residues.

The rearrangement joins TRBV12-3 or TRBV12-4 to TRBJ1-5; D not resolved. This CDR3 contains 13 residues. Trimming removed 8 bases from V and 9 bases from J, with 17 bases in between. In DNA, the CDR3 is TGTGCCAGCTCGACGGCAGAGGGATGGCCCCAGCATTTT. Translating it yields CASSTAEGWPQHF.

This clonotype was counted many times. The chain recombines TRBV5-1 with TRBJ2-2; possibly TRBD2 for D (5 bases). This CDR3 contains 15 residues. With 0 bases removed from V and 1 base from J, the gap between germline ends came to 7 bases. Germline values: CDR1 SGHRS, CDR2 YFSETQ. CDR3 loop: CASSLVLENTGELFF. The CDR3 nucleotides read TGCGCCAGCAGCTTGGTACTAGAGAACACCGGGGAGCTGTTTTTT.